Below, 6 T cell receptor beta chains from the same sample are listed, as sequenced in a study of T cell repertoires in aging, cancer and after chemotherapy. Multiplex touch-down PCR with TRB-A/B primers amplified rearranged V-D-J TRB sequences. TCRdb independently ran MiXCR on the multiplex PCR reads; one entry per CDR3 protein. The sample contains fewer than 6,000 distinct CDR3 sequences, roughly 49% of which appear only once. Amplification of TCR beta used genomic DNA extracted from peripheral blood. Sequencing was done on a sample of blood. The source is a human donor in good health.

This clonotype appeared a few times. The rearrangement uses TRBV19 and TRBJ2-4, with TRBD1 matching over 9 bases. CDR3 length equals 15 residues. Germline values: CDR1 LNHDA, CDR2 SQIVND (reference sequence). The trim removed 5 bases at V and 1 base at J, leaving 3 bases unmatched. The CDR3 sequence: CASSLTGGAKNIQYF. The CDR3 region has the DNA TGTGCCAGTAGTTTGACAGGGGGGGCCAAAAACATTCAGTACTTC.

The chain is built from TRBV27 and TRBJ2-1; D possibly uses TRBD1 or TRBD2 (5 bases each). Germline V gives CDR1 MNHEY, CDR2 SMNVEV (reference sequence). The V and J ends lost 4 bases and 2 bases respectively, with 21 bases between them. The CDR3 contains 18 residues. As DNA, the CDR3 is TGTGCCAGCAGTTCGAGCCGGGTGAGTTCGGGGCCCTACAATGAGCAGTTCTTC. Translating it yields CASSSSRVSSGPYNEQFF.

The gene calls are TRBV19 and TRBJ2-2; no firm D call. The CDR3 extends over 15 amino acids. The germline V gene has CDR1 LNHDA and CDR2 SQIVND (reference sequence). V shed 0 bases and J shed 6 bases, with 11 bases lying between them. CDR3 nucleotides: TGTGCCAGTAGTATAGATCGAGTAGGTCCCGGGGAGCTGTTTTTT. Translating gives CASSIDRVGPGELFF.

This clonotype was counted only a few times. This chain joins TRBV19 and TRBJ2-5; D is uncertain. This CDR3 is 16 amino acids long. Germline V lookup: CDR1 LNHDA, CDR2 SQIVND (reference sequence). V was shortened by 6 bases and J by 5 bases, with 22 bases between the two germline ends. The CDR3 protein is CASRAPSPGPIETQYF. The CDR3, as DNA: TGTGCCAGTAGAGCCCCCTCCCCCGGACCGATCGAGACCCAGTACTTC.

The rearrangement uses TRBV15 and TRBJ2-3; 8 nucleotides match TRBD2. The CDR3 length is 17 residues. V was pared by 3 bases and J by 5 bases, with 13 bases of the junction left unmatched. CDR1 is LNHNV, CDR2 YYDKDF, per germline (reference sequence). CDR3: CATSSPGDRGGRDTQYF. Written as DNA, the CDR3 is TGTGCCACCAGCAGCCCCGGGGATCGGGGGGGGAGAGATACGCAGTATTTT. The variable domain in full, completed from reference TRBV15 and TRBJ2-3, reads DAMVIQNPRYQVTQFGKPVTLSCSQTLNHNVMYWYQQKSSQAPKLLFHYYDKDFNNEADTPDNFQSRRPNTSFCFLDIRSPGLGDTAMYLCATSSPGDRGGRDTQYFGPGTRLTVL.

This chain connects TRBV6-2 or TRBV6-3 to TRBJ2-7; D may correspond to TRBD1 or TRBD2 (5 bases each). The V gene's germline CDR1 is MNHEY and CDR2 SVGEGT. CDR3 length: 15 amino acids. Trimming left V 5 bases short and J 1 base short, with 15 bases between. The CDR3 coding sequence is TGTGCCAGCAGTCTGAGGGGTACCAGTTCCTACGAGCAGTACTTC. Residues: CASSLRGTSSYEQYF.